This T cell receptor (beta chain) was identified during a study of T-cell memory formation after mild COVID-19. The CDR3 runs to 13 residues. Trimming stripped 6 bases from V and 4 bases from J, with 12 bases between. Germline values: CDR1 LNHDA, CDR2 SQIVND (reference sequence). Via MiXCR, TCRdb re-called the 5' RACE reads, giving one row per CDR3 protein. The top ten hold approximately 12% of the sample, which has around 340,000 distinct CDR3 sequences, over 20% seen once. The receptor comes from an adult woman who had mild COVID-19 (a few samples of this study predate the infection). Cell type and time point are not known. The chain uses TRBV19 and TRBJ1-2, with D tentatively TRBD1 (6 bases). Sequenced material: PBMCs or a T cell subset sorted from them (not recorded which). The DNA for the CDR3 is TGTGCCAGTAGGGGAGGGGGTAGCTATGGCTACACCTTC. It translates to CASRGGGSYGYTF.